The clone carrying this TCR beta chain was detected ten times or more. Its antigen is undetermined. Individual cDNA molecules each received unique molecular identifiers attached to them. From the 5' RACE reads, TCRdb called clonotypes with MiXCR, one entry per CDR3 protein. Counted here are about 50,000 distinct CDR3 sequences, 9.5% to 12% occurring once; the ten biggest clones make up roughly an eighth. These data are taken from a study of early T cells in non-severe SARS-CoV-2 infection. On the study more broadly: Unpaired chains resulted from sequencing bulk RNA of unsorted whole blood. Overall study findings and caveats: Using VDJdb, the matching emphasized anti-spike CD8 responses while missing private and CD4 specificities.

Germline assignment: CDR1 SGHVS and CDR2 FQNEAQ. CDR3 length: 16 residues. V lost 2 bases and J lost 9; bases outside the gene matches: 7. The V gene is TRBV7-8, the J gene TRBJ2-1; 13 positions match TRBD2. The receptor's source is an adult who was a healthcare worker with PCR-confirmed SARS-CoV-2 infection or an uninfected control (not recorded which). The sequenced sample was whole blood. DNA for the CDR3: TGTGCCAGCAGCTTAAGGACTAGCGGGAGAAGGACTGAGCAGTTCTTC. It specifies CASSLRTSGRRTEQFF.